This TCR beta chain appears in the sequencing data of a study of shared clonotypes between healthy human individuals. Sequencing used immunoSEQ multiplex PCR; TCRdb keeps in-frame clones, though not all of them. The table records some 2,000,000 clones, nearly 97% of them present only once. This sequence originates from a man aged 18 to 29 in good health. Sequences were obtained from naive CD4+ T cells sorted from blood. Subset given: CD45RA+ positively selected.

This CDR3 is CASSQGLAGANEQFF. CDR3 bases: TGTGCCAGCAGCCAGGGACTAGCGGGAGCTAATGAGCAGTTCTTC. The J gene is TRBJ2-1, the V gene TRBV5-4, with 14 nucleotides matching TRBD2. This CDR3 contains 15 residues. The trim removed 4 bases at V and 7 bases at J, leaving 4 bases unmatched. Looked up from germline, CDR1 is SGHNT and CDR2 is YYREEE (reference sequence).